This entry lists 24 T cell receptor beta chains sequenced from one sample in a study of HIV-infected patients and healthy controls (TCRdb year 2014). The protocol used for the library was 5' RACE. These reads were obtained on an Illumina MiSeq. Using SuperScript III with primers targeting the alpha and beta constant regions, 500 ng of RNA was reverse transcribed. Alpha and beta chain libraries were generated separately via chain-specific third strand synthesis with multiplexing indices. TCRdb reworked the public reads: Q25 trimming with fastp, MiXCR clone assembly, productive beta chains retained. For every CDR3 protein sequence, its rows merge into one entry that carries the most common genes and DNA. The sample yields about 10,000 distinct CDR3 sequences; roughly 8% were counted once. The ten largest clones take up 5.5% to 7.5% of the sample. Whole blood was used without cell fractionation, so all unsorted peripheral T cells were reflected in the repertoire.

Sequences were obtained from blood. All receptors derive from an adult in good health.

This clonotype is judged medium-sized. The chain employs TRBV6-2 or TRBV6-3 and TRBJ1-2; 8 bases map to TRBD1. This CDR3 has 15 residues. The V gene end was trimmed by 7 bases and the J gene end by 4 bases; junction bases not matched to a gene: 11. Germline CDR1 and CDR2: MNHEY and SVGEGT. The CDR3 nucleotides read TGTGCCAGCACCCCCAGCGTACAGGGGGGCTATGGCTACACCTTC. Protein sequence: CASTPSVQGGYGYTF.

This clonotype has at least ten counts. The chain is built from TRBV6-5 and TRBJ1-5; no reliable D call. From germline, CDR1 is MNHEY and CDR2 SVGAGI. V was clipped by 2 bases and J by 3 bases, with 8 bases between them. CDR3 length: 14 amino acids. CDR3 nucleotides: TGTGCCAGCAGTTACGGATCTTACAATCAGCCCCAGCATTTT. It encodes CASSYGSYNQPQHF.

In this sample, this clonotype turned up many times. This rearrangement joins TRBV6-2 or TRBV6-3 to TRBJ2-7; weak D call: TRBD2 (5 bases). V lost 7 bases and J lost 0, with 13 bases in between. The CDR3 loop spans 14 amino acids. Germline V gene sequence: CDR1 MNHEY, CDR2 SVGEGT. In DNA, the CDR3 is TGTGCCAGCAACCGACCAGGACTCTCCTACGAGCAGTACTTC. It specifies CASNRPGLSYEQYF.

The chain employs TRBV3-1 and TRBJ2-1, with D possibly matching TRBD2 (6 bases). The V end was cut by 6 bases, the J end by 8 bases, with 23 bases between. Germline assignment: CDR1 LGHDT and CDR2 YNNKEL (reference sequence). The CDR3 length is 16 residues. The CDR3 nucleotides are TGTGCCAGCAGTCTCGGACTACCCGTCTCGAGTCATGAGCAGTTCTTC. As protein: CASSLGLPVSSHEQFF.

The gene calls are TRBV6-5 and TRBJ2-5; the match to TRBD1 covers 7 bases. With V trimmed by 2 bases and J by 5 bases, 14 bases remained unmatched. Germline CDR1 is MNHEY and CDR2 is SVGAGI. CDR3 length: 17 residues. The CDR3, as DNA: TGTGCCAGCAGTTACAGAGGGGGCGCCTTCTCACGGGAGACCCAGTACTTC. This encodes CASSYRGGAFSRETQYF.

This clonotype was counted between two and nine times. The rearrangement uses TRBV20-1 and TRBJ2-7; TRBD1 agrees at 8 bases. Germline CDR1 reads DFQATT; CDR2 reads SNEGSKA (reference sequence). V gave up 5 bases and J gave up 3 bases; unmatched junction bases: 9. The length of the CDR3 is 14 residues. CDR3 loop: CSADGQGKFYEQYF. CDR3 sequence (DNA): TGCAGTGCTGACGGACAGGGCAAGTTCTACGAGCAGTACTTC.

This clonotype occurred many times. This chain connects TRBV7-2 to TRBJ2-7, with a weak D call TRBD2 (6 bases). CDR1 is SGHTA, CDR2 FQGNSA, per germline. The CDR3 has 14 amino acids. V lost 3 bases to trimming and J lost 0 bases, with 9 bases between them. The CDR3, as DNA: TGTGCCAGCAGCTTGGCGACTAGCTCCTACGAGCAGTACTTC. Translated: CASSLATSSYEQYF.

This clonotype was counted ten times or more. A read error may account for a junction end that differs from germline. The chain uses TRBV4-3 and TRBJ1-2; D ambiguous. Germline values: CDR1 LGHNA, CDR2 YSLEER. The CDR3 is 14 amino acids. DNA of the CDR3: TGCGCCAGCAGCAAAGAGGTGTTCTTCGCTGGCTACACCTTC. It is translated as CASSKEVFFAGYTF.

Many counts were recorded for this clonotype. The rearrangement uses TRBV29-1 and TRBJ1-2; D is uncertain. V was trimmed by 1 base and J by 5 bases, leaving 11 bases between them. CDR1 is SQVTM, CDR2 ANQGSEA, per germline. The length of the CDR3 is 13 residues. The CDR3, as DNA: TGCAGCGTTGAAGGATTTCGAGGGTATGGCTACACCTTC. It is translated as CSVEGFRGYGYTF.

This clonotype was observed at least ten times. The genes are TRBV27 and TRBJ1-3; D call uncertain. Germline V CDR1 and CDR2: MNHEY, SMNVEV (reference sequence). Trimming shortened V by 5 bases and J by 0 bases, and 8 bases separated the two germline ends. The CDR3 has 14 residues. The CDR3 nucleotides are TGTGCCAGCAGTCTCACCAACTCTGGAAACACCATATATTTT. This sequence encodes CASSLTNSGNTIYF.

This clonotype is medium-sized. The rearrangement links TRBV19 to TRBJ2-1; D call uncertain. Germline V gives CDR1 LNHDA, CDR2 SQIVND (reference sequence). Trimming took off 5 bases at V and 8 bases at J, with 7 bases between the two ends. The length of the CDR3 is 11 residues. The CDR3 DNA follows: TGTGCCAGTAGTTTGGCCTATGAGCAGTTCTTC. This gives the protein CASSLAYEQFF.

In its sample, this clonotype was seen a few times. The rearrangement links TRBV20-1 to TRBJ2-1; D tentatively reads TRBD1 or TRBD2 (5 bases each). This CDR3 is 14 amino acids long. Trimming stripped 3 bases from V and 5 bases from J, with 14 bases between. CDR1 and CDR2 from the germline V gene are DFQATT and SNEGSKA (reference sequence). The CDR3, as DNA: TGCAGTGCTAGCCACTCCGGGACCCACAATGAGCAGTTCTTC. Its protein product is CSASHSGTHNEQFF.

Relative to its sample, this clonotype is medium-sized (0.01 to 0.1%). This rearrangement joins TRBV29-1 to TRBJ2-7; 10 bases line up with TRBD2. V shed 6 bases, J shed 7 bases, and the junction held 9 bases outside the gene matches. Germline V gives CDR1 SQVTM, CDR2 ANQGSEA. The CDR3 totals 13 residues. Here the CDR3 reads CSVRAGGLGEQYF. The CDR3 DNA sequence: TGCAGCGTCAGAGCGGGAGGGTTGGGGGAGCAGTACTTC.

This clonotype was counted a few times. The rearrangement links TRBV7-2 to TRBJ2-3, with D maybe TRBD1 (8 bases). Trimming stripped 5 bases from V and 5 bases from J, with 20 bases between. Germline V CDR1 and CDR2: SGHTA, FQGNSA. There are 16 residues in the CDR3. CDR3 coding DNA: TGTGCCAGCAGCGTGGACAGGGCGCCGGGGGGAGATACGCAGTATTTT. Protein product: CASSVDRAPGGDTQYF. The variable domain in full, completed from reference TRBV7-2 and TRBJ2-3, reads GAGVSQSPSNKVTEKGKDVELRCDPISGHTALYWYRQSLGQGLEFLIYFQGNSAPDKSGLPSDRFSAERTGGSVSTLTIQRTQQEDSAVYLCASSVDRAPGGDTQYFGPGTRLTVL.

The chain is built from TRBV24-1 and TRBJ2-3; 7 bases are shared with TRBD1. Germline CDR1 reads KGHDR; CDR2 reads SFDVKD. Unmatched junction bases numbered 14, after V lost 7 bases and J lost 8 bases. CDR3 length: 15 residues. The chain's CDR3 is CATSRTGQMEVTQYF. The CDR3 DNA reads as TGTGCCACCAGCCGGACAGGTCAAATGGAAGTTACGCAGTATTTT.

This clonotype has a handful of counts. CDR3: CASETTGVISREQFF. CDR3 nucleotide sequence: TGTGCCAGCGAAACTACAGGGGTTATATCTCGAGAGCAGTTCTTC. The chain is built from TRBV5-6 and TRBJ2-1; 7 bases are shared with TRBD1. J gave up 10 bases and V 7 bases, and 17 bases lay outside the gene matches. Germline V gene lookup returns CDR1 SGHDT and CDR2 YYEEEE. The CDR3 is made up of 15 amino acids.

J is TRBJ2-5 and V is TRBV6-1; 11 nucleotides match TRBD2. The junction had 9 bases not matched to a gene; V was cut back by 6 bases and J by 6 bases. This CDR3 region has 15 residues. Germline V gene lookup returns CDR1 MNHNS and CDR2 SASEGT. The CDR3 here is CASRTSGARGKTQYF. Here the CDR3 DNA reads TGTGCCAGCAGGACTAGCGGGGCCCGTGGAAAGACCCAGTACTTC.

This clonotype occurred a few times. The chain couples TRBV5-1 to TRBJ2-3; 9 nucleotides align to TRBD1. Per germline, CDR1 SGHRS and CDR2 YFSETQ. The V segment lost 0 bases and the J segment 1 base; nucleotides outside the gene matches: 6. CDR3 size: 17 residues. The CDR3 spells CASSLALTGGGTDTQYF. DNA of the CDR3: TGCGCCAGCAGCTTGGCCTTGACAGGGGGGGGCACAGATACGCAGTATTTT.

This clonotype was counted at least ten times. CDR3 residues: CASSLVADPYNEQFF. The CDR3 nucleotides read TGTGCCAGCAGCTTAGTGGCGGACCCATACAATGAGCAGTTCTTC. This chain uses TRBV11-2 with TRBJ2-1, with D hard to call. The CDR3 loop spans 15 amino acids. V was cut by 1 base and J by 4 bases, with 11 bases left in between. Germline values: CDR1 SGHAT, CDR2 FQNNGV.

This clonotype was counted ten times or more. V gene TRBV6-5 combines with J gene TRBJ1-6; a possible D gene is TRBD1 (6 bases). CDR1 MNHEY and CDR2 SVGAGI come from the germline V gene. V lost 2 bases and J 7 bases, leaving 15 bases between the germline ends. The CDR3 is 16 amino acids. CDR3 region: CASSYKGGRSNSPLHF. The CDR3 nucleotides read TGTGCCAGCAGTTACAAGGGGGGGCGCAGCAATTCACCCCTCCACTTT.

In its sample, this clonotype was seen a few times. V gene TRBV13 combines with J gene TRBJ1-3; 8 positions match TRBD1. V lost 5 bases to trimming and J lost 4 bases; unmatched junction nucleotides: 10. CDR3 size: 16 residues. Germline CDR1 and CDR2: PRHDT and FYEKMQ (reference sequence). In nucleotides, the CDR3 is TGTGCCAGCAGCCACCGACAGGGGAGGTCCGGAAACACCATATATTTT. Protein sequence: CASSHRQGRSGNTIYF.

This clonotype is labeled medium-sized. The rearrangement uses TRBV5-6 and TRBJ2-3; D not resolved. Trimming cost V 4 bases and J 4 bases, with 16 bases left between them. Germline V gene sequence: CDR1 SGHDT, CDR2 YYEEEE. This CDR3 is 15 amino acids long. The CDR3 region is CASSKYLLGSDTQYF. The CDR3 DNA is TGTGCCAGCAGCAAGTACTTGCTCGGGTCAGATACGCAGTATTTT.

The CDR3 sequence is CASRASPGQGGYSPLHF. The CDR3 DNA reads as TGTGCCAGCAGGGCCTCTCCCGGACAGGGGGGGTATTCACCCCTCCACTTT. The V gene is TRBV13, the J gene TRBJ1-6; TRBD1 aligns across 10 bases. Trimming cost V 6 bases and J 8 bases; bases outside gene matches: 13. CDR1 is PRHDT and CDR2 is FYEKMQ in the germline V gene (reference sequence). The CDR3 is 17 residues long.

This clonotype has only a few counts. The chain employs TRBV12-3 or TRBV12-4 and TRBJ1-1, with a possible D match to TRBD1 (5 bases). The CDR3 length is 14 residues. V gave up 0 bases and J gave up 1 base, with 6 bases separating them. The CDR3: CASSLATGNTEAFF. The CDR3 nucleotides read TGTGCCAGCAGTTTAGCTACAGGGAACACTGAAGCTTTCTTT.